This T cell receptor (beta chain) was identified in a study of blood T cell repertoires in COVID-19. The ends lost 6 bases at V and 4 bases at J; junction bases unmatched: 17. CDR1 is MDHEN and CDR2 is SYDVKM in the germline V gene. The CDR3 has 18 amino acids. The protocol was immunoSEQ multiplex PCR, while the TCRdb copy is restricted to in-frame clones and leaves out a portion. The repertoire includes approximately 300,000 clones, around 87% of them detected once, and about 2.3% sits in the top ten. Input material: peripheral blood. The sequence was obtained from a man aged 18 to 29 with active or convalescent COVID-19. The chain joins TRBV28 to TRBJ2-7, with 11 bases that match TRBD1. The CDR3 DNA sequence: TGTGCCAGCAGCCCCGATCGTAGAACCGGGACAGGGGGATACGAGCAGTACTTC. It codes for CASSPDRRTGTGGYEQYF.